Each of the 15 T cell receptor beta chains below was sequenced from the same sample in a study of OX40 agonist ivuxolimab in advanced cancers. The method was immunoSEQ multiplex PCR; TCRdb's version includes in-frame clones alone and lacks a portion of them. The sample holds 85,000 to 100,000 clones; about 85% are singletons and the top ten take 3% to 4%. Sequencing was performed on CD4+ or CD8+ T cells sorted from blood, taken in a trial of the OX40 agonist ivuxolimab. Every receptor here comes from an adult with an advanced solid tumor such as melanoma, head and neck, liver or kidney cancer.

The rearrangement links TRBV25-1 to TRBJ2-6; D perhaps matches TRBD1 (6 bases). V was clipped by 5 bases and J by 0 bases, with 14 bases between them. The CDR3 extends over 17 amino acids. Per germline, CDR1 MGHDK and CDR2 SYGVNS. The CDR3 DNA is TGTGCCAGCAGTAGCAGGGGCTGGGCCTCTGGGGCCAACGTCCTGACTTTC. This translates into CASSSRGWASGANVLTF. The full variable domain, in which reference TRBV25-1 and TRBJ2-6 provide the parts outside the CDR3, is EADIYQTPRYLVIGTGKKITLECSQTMGHDKMYWYQQDPGMELHLIHYSYGVNSTEKGDLSSESTVSRIRTEHFPLTLESARPSHTSQYLCASSSRGWASGANVLTFGAGSRLTVL.

The chain is built from TRBV7-8 and TRBJ2-2; D call uncertain. The V and J ends lost 1 base and 7 bases respectively, with 13 bases between them. This CDR3 region has 15 residues. Germline loops: CDR1 SGHVS, CDR2 FQNEAQ. In DNA form, the CDR3 reads TGTGCCAGCAGCTTAGTCTCGACTCGGCGCGGGGAGCTGTTTTTT. Its translation: CASSLVSTRRGELFF.

In its sample, this clone was seen a few times. This rearrangement joins TRBV4-2 to TRBJ2-5; 8 bases map to TRBD2. Germline V CDR1 and CDR2: LGHNA, YNFKEQ. V was clipped by 0 bases and J by 7 bases; unmatched bases: 4. This CDR3 contains 14 residues. The CDR3 protein is CASSQDASGRTQYF. CDR3 bases: TGTGCCAGCAGCCAAGATGCCAGCGGGAGGACCCAGTACTTC.

The chain is built from TRBV18 and TRBJ2-6; no definite D call. CDR1 is KGHSH, CDR2 LQKENI, per germline. The length of the CDR3 is 15 residues. V lost 3 bases and J 0 bases, leaving 6 bases between the germline ends. The CDR3 sequence: CASSPINSGANVLTF. The CDR3 DNA sequence: TGTGCCAGCTCACCGATTAACTCTGGGGCCAACGTCCTGACTTTC.

In its sample, this clone was seen a few times. The rearrangement links TRBV15 to TRBJ2-6; D perhaps matches TRBD2 (5 bases). This CDR3 has 15 amino acids. V was pared by 3 bases and J by 4 bases, with 10 bases between. Germline loops: CDR1 LNHNV, CDR2 YYDKDF (reference sequence). CDR3 residues: CATSSRGDGANVLTF. CDR3 sequence (DNA): TGTGCCACCAGCAGTCGGGGAGACGGGGCCAACGTCCTGACTTTC.

The rearrangement links TRBV19 to TRBJ2-5; maybe TRBD1 (6 bases). Trimming removed 5 bases at V and 4 bases at J, with 11 bases between. Germline CDR1 and CDR2: LNHDA and SQIVND (reference sequence). There are 13 residues in the CDR3. CDR3 sequence (DNA): TGTGCCAGTAGTGACCAGGGGAGAGAGACCCAGTACTTC. Translated: CASSDQGRETQYF.

The chain joins TRBV11-2 to TRBJ1-4, with TRBD1 matching over 8 bases. Germline V gene sequence: CDR1 SGHAT, CDR2 FQNNGV. This CDR3 is built from 14 residues. V dropped 1 base and J dropped 7; count of bases not matched to a gene: 2. The CDR3 loop is CASSLGTGTEKLFF. CDR3 DNA: TGTGCCAGCAGCTTAGGGACAGGGACTGAAAAACTGTTTTTT.

The gene calls are TRBV12-1 and TRBJ2-4; TRBD2, as called in the table, went unchecked against the DNA. TRBV12-1 is given as a pseudogene. The CDR3 sequence is 14 residues long. Here the CDR3 reads CASYDFPRGNIQYF. Written as DNA, the CDR3 is TGTGCCAGTTATGATTTCCCCCGAGGAAACATTCAGTACTTC.

The chain uses TRBV5-1 and TRBJ2-1, with TRBD1 matching 8 bases. Per the germline V gene, CDR1 is SGHRS and CDR2 is YFSETQ. CDR3 length equals 13 residues. V was pared by 9 bases and J by 5 bases, with 7 bases of the junction left unmatched. CDR3 residues: CATRRGQDNEQFF. CDR3 nucleotides: TGCGCCACCAGGAGGGGACAGGACAATGAGCAGTTCTTC.

This chain links TRBV2 with TRBJ2-1, with D uncertain. V was trimmed by 5 bases and J by 4 bases, leaving 9 bases between them. Germline values: CDR1 SNHLY, CDR2 FYNNEI. The CDR3 consists of 13 residues. For the CDR3, the DNA is TGTGCCAGCAGTCGAACCGGGTACAATGAGCAGTTCTTC. It encodes CASSRTGYNEQFF.

This clone was counted between two and nine times. The chain links TRBV5-1 to TRBJ1-1; D call uncertain. V was shortened by 0 bases and J by 5 bases, with 11 bases between the two germline ends. CDR1 is SGHRS and CDR2 is YFSETQ in the germline V gene. The CDR3 runs to 14 residues. CDR3 DNA: TGCGCCAGCAGCTTGGGGTTAGGAGAAACTGAAGCTTTCTTT. It translates to CASSLGLGETEAFF. The full variable domain, with the rest looked up from reference TRBV5-1 and TRBJ1-1, is KAGVTQTPRYLIKTRGQQVTLSCSPISGHRSVSWYQQTPGQGLQFLFEYFSETQRNKGNFPGRFSGRQFSNSRSEMNVSTLELGDSALYLCASSLGLGETEAFFGQGTRLTVV.

This sequence joins TRBV28 and TRBJ2-7; possibly TRBD2 for D (6 bases). From germline, CDR1 is MDHEN and CDR2 SYDVKM. V shed 2 bases and J shed 0 bases, with 17 bases lying between them. The CDR3 runs to 17 residues. CDR3 coding DNA: TGTGCCAGCAGTTTACCAATATGGCGGGGAAGCTCCTACGAGCAGTACTTC. Protein product: CASSLPIWRGSSYEQYF.

This chain uses TRBV2 with TRBJ2-1; 11 bases match TRBD2. This CDR3 contains 15 residues. The germline CDR1 and CDR2 sequences are SNHLY and FYNNEI. V shed 6 bases and J 3 bases; nucleotides not matched to a gene: 4. The CDR3, as DNA: TGTGCCAGCAGCTTAGCGGGAGGGCGCTACAATGAGCAGTTCTTC. Residues: CASSLAGGRYNEQFF.

This clone was observed a handful of times. V gene TRBV5-1 combines with J gene TRBJ2-1; TRBD1 agrees at 8 bases. The trim removed 1 base at V and 8 bases at J, leaving 8 bases unmatched. Germline V CDR1 and CDR2: SGHRS, YFSETQ. The CDR3 totals 15 residues. The CDR3 reads CASSLLQGAAHEQFF. In DNA form, the CDR3 reads TGCGCCAGCAGCTTGTTGCAGGGGGCGGCCCATGAGCAGTTCTTC.

V gene TRBV4-3 combines with J gene TRBJ2-2; weak D call: TRBD2 (6 bases). Between the trimmed V and J ends, which lost 0 bases and 1 base, there was a span of 12 bases. CDR1 LGHNA and CDR2 YSLEER come from the germline V gene. The CDR3 extends over 17 amino acids. The CDR3 coding sequence is TGCGCCAGCAGCCAAGACGGAGCGGGCCGGAACACCGGGGAGCTGTTTTTT. Amino acids: CASSQDGAGRNTGELFF.